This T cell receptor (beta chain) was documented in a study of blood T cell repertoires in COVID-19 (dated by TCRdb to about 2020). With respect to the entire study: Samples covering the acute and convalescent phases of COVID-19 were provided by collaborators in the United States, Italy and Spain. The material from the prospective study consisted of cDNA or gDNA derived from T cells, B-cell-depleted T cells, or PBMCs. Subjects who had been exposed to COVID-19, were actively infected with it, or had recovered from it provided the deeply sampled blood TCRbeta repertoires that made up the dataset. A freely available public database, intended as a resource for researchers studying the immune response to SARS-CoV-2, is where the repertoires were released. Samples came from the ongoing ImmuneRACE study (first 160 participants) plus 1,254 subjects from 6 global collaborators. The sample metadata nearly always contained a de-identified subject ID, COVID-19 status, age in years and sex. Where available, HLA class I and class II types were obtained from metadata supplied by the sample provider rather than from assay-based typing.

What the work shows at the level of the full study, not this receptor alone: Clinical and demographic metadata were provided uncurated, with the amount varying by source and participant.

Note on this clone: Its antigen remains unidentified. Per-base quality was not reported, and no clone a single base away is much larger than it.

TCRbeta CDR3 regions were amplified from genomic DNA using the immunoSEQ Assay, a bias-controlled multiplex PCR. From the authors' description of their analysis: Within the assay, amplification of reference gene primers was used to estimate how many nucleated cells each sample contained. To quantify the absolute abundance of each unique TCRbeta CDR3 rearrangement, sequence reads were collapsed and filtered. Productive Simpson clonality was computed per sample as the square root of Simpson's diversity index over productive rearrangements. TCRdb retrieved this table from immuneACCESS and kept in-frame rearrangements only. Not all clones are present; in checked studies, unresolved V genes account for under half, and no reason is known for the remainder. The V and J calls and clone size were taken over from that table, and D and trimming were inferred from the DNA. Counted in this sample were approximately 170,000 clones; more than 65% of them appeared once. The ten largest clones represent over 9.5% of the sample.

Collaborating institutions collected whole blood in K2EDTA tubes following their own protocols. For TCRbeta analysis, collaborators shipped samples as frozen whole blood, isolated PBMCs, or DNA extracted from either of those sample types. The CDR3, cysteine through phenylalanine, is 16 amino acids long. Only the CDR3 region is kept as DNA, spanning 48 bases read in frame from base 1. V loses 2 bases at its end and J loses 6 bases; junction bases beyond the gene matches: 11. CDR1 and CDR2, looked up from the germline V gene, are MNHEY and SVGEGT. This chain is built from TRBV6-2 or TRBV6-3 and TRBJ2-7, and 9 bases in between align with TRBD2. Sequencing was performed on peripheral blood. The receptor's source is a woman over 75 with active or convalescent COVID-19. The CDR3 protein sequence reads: CASSYSGGSALSEQYF. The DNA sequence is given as TGTGCCAGCAGTTACAGCGGGGGGTCCGCATTATCCGAGCAGTACTTC.